This TCR beta chain is from a study of T-cell reconstitution after alpha-beta-depleted transplantation in children. CDR3 size: 17 residues. Trimming stripped 5 bases from V and 2 bases from J, with 20 bases between. CDR1 and CDR2 from the germline V gene are MDHEN and SYDVKM. This sample's TCRbeta library carried unique molecular identifier barcodes. One entry per CDR3 protein, called by TCRdb with MiXCR from the PCR reads. In the table there are 260,000 or so distinct CDR3 sequences, about 12% of which are singletons. In this sample, this clonotype turned up many times. The source is a human donor who donated a stem cell graft to a child with acute lymphoblastic leukemia. The chain has TRBV28 and TRBJ2-3; D possibly corresponds to TRBD2 (5 bases). The source was PBMCs from the stem cell graft donor, collected from the stem cell graft. CDR3: CASSDSSGLDPTDTQYF. The CDR3 DNA reads as TGTGCCAGCAGTGACTCGAGCGGTTTAGATCCCACAGATACGCAGTATTTT. Combining the CDR3 with reference TRBV28 and TRBJ2-3 gives the whole variable domain DVKVTQSSRYLVKRTGEKVFLECVQDMDHENMFWYRQDPGLGLRLIYFSYDVKMKEKGDIPEGYSVSREKKERFSLILESASTNQTSMYLCASSDSSGLDPTDTQYFGPGTRLTVL.